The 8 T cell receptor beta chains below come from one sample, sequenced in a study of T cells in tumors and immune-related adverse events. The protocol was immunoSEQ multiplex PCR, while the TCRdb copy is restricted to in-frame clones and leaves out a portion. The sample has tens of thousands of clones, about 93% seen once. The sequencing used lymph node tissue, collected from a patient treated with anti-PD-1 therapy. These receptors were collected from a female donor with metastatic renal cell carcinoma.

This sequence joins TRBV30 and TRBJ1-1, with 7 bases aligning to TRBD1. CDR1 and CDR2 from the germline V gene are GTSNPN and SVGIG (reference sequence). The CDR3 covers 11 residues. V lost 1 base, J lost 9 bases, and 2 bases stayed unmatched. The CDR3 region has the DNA TGTGCCTGGAGTGCAGGGGGTAAAGCTTTCTTT. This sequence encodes CAWSAGGKAFF.

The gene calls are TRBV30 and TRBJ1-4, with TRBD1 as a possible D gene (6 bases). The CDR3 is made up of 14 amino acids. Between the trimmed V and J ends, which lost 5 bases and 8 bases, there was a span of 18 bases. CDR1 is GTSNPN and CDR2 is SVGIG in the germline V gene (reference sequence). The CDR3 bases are TGTGCCTGGTCCCACAGGGTCGGAAAAGAAAAACTGTTTTTT. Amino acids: CAWSHRVGKEKLFF.

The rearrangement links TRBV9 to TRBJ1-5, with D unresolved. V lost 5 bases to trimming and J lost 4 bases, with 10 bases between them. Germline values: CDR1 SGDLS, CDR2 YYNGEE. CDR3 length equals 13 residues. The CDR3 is CASSEDGNQPQHF. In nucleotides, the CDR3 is TGTGCCAGCAGTGAGGACGGGAATCAGCCCCAGCATTTT.

The CDR3 loop reads CASRVSGGPSDTQYF. The CDR3 DNA follows: TGTGCCAGTAGAGTGAGCGGGGGGCCTTCAGATACGCAGTATTTT. The chain joins TRBV6-5 to TRBJ2-3, with 9 bases matching TRBD2. This CDR3 is built from 15 residues. Germline V gene data show CDR1 as MNHEY and CDR2 as SVGAGI. J lost 4 bases, V lost 9 bases, and 11 bases had no gene match.

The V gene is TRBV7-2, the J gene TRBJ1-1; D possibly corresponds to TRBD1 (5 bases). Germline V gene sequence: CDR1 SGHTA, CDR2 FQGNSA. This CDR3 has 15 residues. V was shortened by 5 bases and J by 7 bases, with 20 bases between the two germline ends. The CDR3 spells CASSLRVAGRNEAFF. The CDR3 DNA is TGTGCCAGCAGCCTCAGGGTGGCAGGGCGGAATGAAGCTTTCTTT.

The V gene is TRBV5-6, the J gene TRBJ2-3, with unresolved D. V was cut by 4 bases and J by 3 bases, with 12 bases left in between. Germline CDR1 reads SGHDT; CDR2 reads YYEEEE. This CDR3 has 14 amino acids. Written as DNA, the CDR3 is TGTGCCAGCAGCCCGCTAGGGCGTACAGATACGCAGTATTTT. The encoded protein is CASSPLGRTDTQYF.

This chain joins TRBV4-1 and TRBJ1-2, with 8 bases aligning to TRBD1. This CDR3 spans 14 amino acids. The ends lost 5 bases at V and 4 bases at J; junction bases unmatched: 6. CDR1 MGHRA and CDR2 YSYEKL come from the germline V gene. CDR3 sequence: CASSTGGSSYGYTF. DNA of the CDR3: TGCGCCAGCAGCACAGGGGGTTCATCCTATGGCTACACCTTC.

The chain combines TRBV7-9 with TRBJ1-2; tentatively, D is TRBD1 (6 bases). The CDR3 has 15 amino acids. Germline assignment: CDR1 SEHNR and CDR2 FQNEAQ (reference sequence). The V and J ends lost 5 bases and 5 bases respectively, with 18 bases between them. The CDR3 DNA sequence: TGTGCCAGCAGCCCAAGGGTTCAGGGGTTTTATGGCTACACCTTC. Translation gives CASSPRVQGFYGYTF.